This T cell receptor (beta chain) was documented in a study of blood T cell repertoires in COVID-19. Across the study: The origin of the acute and convalescent COVID-19 samples was the United States, Italy and Spain. T cells, B-cell-depleted T cells, or PBMCs supplied cDNA or gDNA.

The CDR3 sequence is 15 residues long. Germline assignment: CDR1 SGHTA and CDR2 FQGTGA. Germline trimming cut 2 bases from V and 4 bases from J; bases unmatched to any gene: 8. Authors' analysis steps: By means of reference gene primer amplification, nucleated cell counts were estimated. Only in-frame clones appear in the TCRdb table, and some are missing; sequencing was by immunoSEQ multiplex PCR. D and trimming come from the DNA, and the V and J calls and clone size come from that table. The table records over 150,000 clones, over 80% of them present only once. Sequenced sample: peripheral blood. V usage is TRBV7-3 and J usage is TRBJ2-7; 7 bases are shared with TRBD1. The receptor was derived from a woman aged 60-75 years with acute or convalescent COVID-19. The CDR3 region is CASSLESGQAYEQYF. The CDR3 region has the DNA TGTGCCAGCAGCTTAGAGTCTGGACAGGCATACGAGCAGTACTTC.